The table lists the clone carrying this TCR beta chain with a few counts. The antigen is undetermined. This record belongs to a study of T cell repertoires in cytomegalovirus infection. About the research overall: It can be stated that public TCR beta signatures indicated CMV infection as well as a matching HLA type.

The study, taken as a whole, reports: Summed frequency of shared TCR beta families picked out CMV carriers who also had the relevant HLA. There were HLA-C-restricted CMV-specific TCR beta clonotypes dominating the ex vivo response.

TCRdb itself ran the reads through MiXCR, one entry per CDR3 protein. This sample has around 530,000 distinct CDR3 sequences; 15% to 20% occur once, and the top ten carry about 24%. The TCR comes from a human donor in good health (CMV status not recorded). Some clones in this sample may be carry-over from other donors' samples. Sequenced sample: CD8+ T cells from PBMCs.

The CDR3 nucleotides read TGCGCCAGCAGCCGGGGGGGGATTGGCTACACCTTC. It specifies CASSRGGIGYTF. V gene TRBV4-1 combines with J gene TRBJ1-2; weak D call: TRBD1 (5 bases). The V gene's germline CDR1 is MGHRA and CDR2 YSYEKL. The germline V and J ends were trimmed by 4 bases and 7 bases, with 10 bases remaining between them. The CDR3 has 12 residues.